One sample yielded the 22 T cell receptor beta chains listed below, sequenced in a study of siplizumab effects on memory and regulatory T cells. TCRdb keeps only in-frame clones here, not all; method: immunoSEQ multiplex PCR. The sample has under 95,000 clones; approximately 95% are singletons. The sample taken for sequencing was non-Treg CD4+ T cells sorted from blood. The receptors come from a human donor in good health.

The J gene is TRBJ2-3, the V gene TRBV10-3; 8 nucleotides agree with TRBD2. The V segment lost 11 bases and the J segment 2 bases; nucleotides outside the gene matches: 9. Germline assignment: CDR1 ENHRY and CDR2 SYGVKD. This CDR3 spans 14 amino acids. The CDR3 loop is CASKQLADTDTQYF. CDR3 coding DNA: TGTGCCTCTAAACAACTAGCGGACACAGATACGCAGTATTTT.

This sequence joins TRBV11-3 and TRBJ1-3, with D possibly being TRBD1 (6 bases). This CDR3 is built from 16 residues. In germline, CDR1 is SGHNT, CDR2 YENEEA. The V gene lost 5 bases and the J gene lost 4 bases, with 18 bases spanning the gap. CDR3 loop: CASSVKGGDLGNTIYF. CDR3 DNA: TGTGCCAGCAGCGTAAAGGGGGGTGACCTCGGAAACACCATATATTTT.

The chain uses TRBV18 and TRBJ2-2; a possible D gene is TRBD2 (6 bases). V was cut by 0 bases and J by 5 bases, with 10 bases left in between. The CDR3 covers 15 residues. CDR1 is KGHSH and CDR2 is LQKENI in the germline V gene. The CDR3 region is CASSPPTGVTGELFF. The CDR3, as DNA: TGTGCCAGCTCACCACCGACGGGAGTTACCGGGGAGCTGTTTTTT.

The chain carries TRBV9 and TRBJ1-6, with TRBD1 identical over 9 bases. Germline CDR1 is SGDLS and CDR2 is YYNGEE. The ends lost 4 bases at V and 8 bases at J; junction bases unmatched: 7. The CDR3 has 15 amino acids. CDR3 coding DNA: TGTGCCAGCAGCCCGGACAGGGGTTATCATTCACCCCTCCACTTT. It encodes CASSPDRGYHSPLHF.

V gene TRBV30 combines with J gene TRBJ2-2; TRBD2 aligns across 10 bases. The CDR3 loop spans 16 amino acids. The V gene end was trimmed by 1 base and the J gene end by 3 bases; junction bases not matched to a gene: 5. Germline V gives CDR1 GTSNPN, CDR2 SVGIG (reference sequence). The CDR3: CAWSGGSGRYTGELFF. In DNA, the CDR3 is TGTGCCTGGAGTGGGGGTAGCGGGAGGTACACCGGGGAGCTGTTTTTT.

J is TRBJ2-1 and V is TRBV5-1, with 11 bases that match TRBD2. This CDR3 comprises 16 residues. V shed 1 base and J 7 bases; nucleotides not matched to a gene: 7. CDR1 is SGHRS and CDR2 is YFSETQ in the germline V gene. The CDR3 nucleotides are TGCGCCAGCAGCTTGAGTACTAGCGGGAGTCGAAATGAGCAGTTCTTC. Its protein product is CASSLSTSGSRNEQFF.

The J gene is TRBJ2-3, the V gene TRBV28; a possible D gene is TRBD2 (6 bases). The CDR3 is made up of 14 amino acids. V was cut by 2 bases and J by 3 bases, with 9 bases left in between. CDR1 is MDHEN and CDR2 is SYDVKM in the germline V gene. DNA for the CDR3: TGTGCCAGCAGTTTAGGGGGGAGTACAGATACGCAGTATTTT. This gives the protein CASSLGGSTDTQYF.

This chain connects TRBV9 to TRBJ1-2; 8 bases agree with TRBD1. This CDR3 has 15 residues. Trimming took 0 bases from V and 2 from J; bases not matched to a gene: 3. Germline CDR1 and CDR2: SGDLS and YYNGEE. The CDR3 nucleotides are TGTGCCAGCAGCGTAGGGACAGGGAGAAACTATGGCTACACCTTC. This gives the protein CASSVGTGRNYGYTF.

This rearrangement joins TRBV11-3 to TRBJ2-7; D unresolved. Germline V gene lookup returns CDR1 SGHNT and CDR2 YENEEA. The CDR3 contains 17 residues. The V end lost 1 base, the J end lost 1 base, and 17 bases lay between the germline ends. The CDR3 is CASSLGNPGLTSYEQYF. CDR3 sequence (DNA): TGTGCCAGCAGCTTAGGCAACCCCGGTCTCACATCCTACGAGCAGTACTTC.

The chain combines TRBV11-1 with TRBJ1-4; weak D call: TRBD1 (5 bases). Trimming cost V 2 bases and J 8 bases, with 15 bases left between them. The CDR3 is 15 amino acids. CDR1 is SGHAT and CDR2 is FQDESV in the germline V gene (reference sequence). The CDR3 nucleotides read TGTGCCAGCAGCTTATCGGGGACCTCGAGGGAAAAACTGTTTTTT. Its protein is CASSLSGTSREKLFF.

The V and J genes are TRBV7-3 and TRBJ2-6; no clear D. CDR3 length equals 17 residues. V was cut by 1 base and J by 4 bases, with 14 bases left in between. Germline CDR1 SGHTA, CDR2 FQGTGA. CDR3 region: CASSLMGSGLGANVLTF. The CDR3 region has the DNA TGTGCCAGCAGCTTAATGGGGTCTGGGTTGGGGGCCAACGTCCTGACTTTC.

The rearrangement links TRBV20-1 to TRBJ2-7; D possibly corresponds to TRBD1 (6 bases). V was trimmed by 3 bases and J by 6 bases, leaving 9 bases between them. There are 11 residues in the CDR3. The germline V gene has CDR1 DFQATT and CDR2 SNEGSKA (reference sequence). CDR3 DNA: TGCAGTGCTAGCAGGGGTTCCGAGCAGTACTTC. Translating it yields CSASRGSEQYF.

The chain employs TRBV11-2 and TRBJ1-2, with D possibly TRBD1 on 6 matching bases. CDR3 length equals 16 residues. Trimming shortened V by 3 bases and J by 0 bases, and 14 bases separated the two germline ends. Per germline, CDR1 SGHAT and CDR2 FQNNGV. The CDR3 loop reads CASSFSRDISNYGYTF. The CDR3 nucleotides are TGTGCCAGCAGCTTCTCGCGGGACATTTCTAACTATGGCTACACCTTC.

The rearrangement joins TRBV5-1 to TRBJ2-1, with 9 bases that match TRBD1. After removal of 2 bases from V and 1 base from J, the junction contained 1 base not matched to a gene. The CDR3 runs to 15 residues. Germline V gives CDR1 SGHRS, CDR2 YFSETQ. CDR3 region: CASSFDRGSYNEQFF. The DNA for the CDR3 is TGCGCCAGCAGCTTTGACAGGGGGTCCTACAATGAGCAGTTCTTC.

V and J are TRBV4-1 and TRBJ2-7; no firm D call. This CDR3 is built from 14 residues. Per germline, CDR1 MGHRA and CDR2 YSYEKL. With 2 bases removed from V and 3 bases from J, the gap between germline ends came to 11 bases. The CDR3 loop reads CASSQNSQGYEQYF. The CDR3 DNA is TGCGCCAGCAGCCAAAACAGCCAAGGCTACGAGCAGTACTTC.

The gene calls are TRBV7-2 and TRBJ2-1, with no clear D. The CDR3 has 11 residues. The V gene's germline CDR1 is SGHTA and CDR2 FQGNSA. V lost 3 bases and J lost 9, with 6 bases in between. The CDR3 spells CASSLRVEQFF. The CDR3 coding sequence is TGTGCCAGCAGCTTGCGTGTTGAGCAGTTCTTC.

Here the CDR3 DNA reads TGTGCCAGTAGTACCAGACAGGATAATGAAAAACTGTTTTTT. This gives the protein CASSTRQDNEKLFF. The gene calls are TRBV19 and TRBJ1-4; D might be TRBD1 (6 bases). The CDR3 consists of 14 residues. Trimming took off 4 bases at V and 4 bases at J, with 10 bases between the two ends. In germline, CDR1 is LNHDA, CDR2 SQIVND (reference sequence).

The V call is TRBV7-2, the J call TRBJ2-7, with 10 nucleotides matching TRBD2. Trimming took 5 bases from V and 2 from J; bases not matched to a gene: 9. The CDR3 loop spans 16 amino acids. In germline, CDR1 is SGHTA, CDR2 FQGNSA. CDR3 loop: CASSPAPSGRAYEQYF. The CDR3 coding sequence is TGTGCCAGCAGCCCAGCCCCTAGCGGGAGAGCCTACGAGCAGTACTTC.

The chain links TRBV6-4 to TRBJ1-6; no firm D call. Trimming cost V 3 bases and J 6 bases, with 9 bases left between them. The germline V gene has CDR1 MRHNA and CDR2 SNTAGT. The CDR3 has 14 residues. CDR3 residues: CASSDTGSNSPLHF. CDR3 DNA sequence: TGTGCCAGCAGTGATACGGGGTCTAATTCACCCCTCCACTTT.

The gene calls are TRBV25-1 and TRBJ2-1; TRBD1 aligns across 8 bases. In germline, CDR1 is MGHDK, CDR2 SYGVNS. Losses at the gene ends were 5 bases for V and 2 bases for J; bases not matched to a gene: 5. CDR3 size: 15 residues. The chain's CDR3 is CASSLPGQAYNEQFF. The DNA of the CDR3 is TGTGCCAGCAGTCTCCCGGGACAGGCCTACAATGAGCAGTTCTTC.

The chain is built from TRBV28 and TRBJ1-1; no definite D call. There are 12 residues in the CDR3. Trimming stripped 2 bases from V and 5 bases from J, with 6 bases between. Germline V CDR1 and CDR2: MDHEN, SYDVKM. CDR3 in DNA: TGTGCCAGCAGTTTACTCGGGACTGAAGCTTTCTTT. Translated: CASSLLGTEAFF.

The V and J genes are TRBV30 and TRBJ2-7; TRBD1 is a possible D gene (6 bases). The CDR3 loop spans 14 amino acids. V lost 3 bases and J 4 bases, leaving 16 bases between the germline ends. Germline V gene data show CDR1 as GTSNPN and CDR2 as SVGIG (reference sequence). The CDR3, as DNA: TGTGCCTGGAGAACGGGGACAAACCCTTACGAGCAGTACTTC. Its protein product is CAWRTGTNPYEQYF. Filled out from reference TRBV30 and TRBJ2-7, the complete variable domain reads SQTIHQWPATLVQPVGSPLSLECTVEGTSNPNLYWYRQAAGRGLQLLFYSVGIGQISSEVPQNLSASRPQDRQFILSSKKLLLSDSGFYLCAWRTGTNPYEQYFGPGTRLTVT.